This T cell receptor (beta chain) was captured by sequencing in a study of blood T cell repertoires in COVID-19. The J segment lost 5 bases and the V segment lost 4 bases, leaving 1 base of the junction unmatched. The CDR3 has 13 residues. Germline CDR1 is SGHVS and CDR2 is FNYEAQ. Here immunoSEQ multiplex PCR was the method, and the copy in TCRdb shows in-frame clones only, minus some. Of some 270,000 clones listed, roughly 84% are singletons. The origin of this receptor is a man aged 45 to 65 who had recovered from COVID-19. The sample comprised PBMCs or T cells enriched from blood (not recorded which). The gene calls are TRBV7-6 and TRBJ2-1; TRBD2 aligns across 8 bases. The CDR3 here is CASSWGLDNEQFF. The CDR3 bases are TGTGCCAGCAGCTGGGGACTAGACAATGAGCAGTTCTTC.